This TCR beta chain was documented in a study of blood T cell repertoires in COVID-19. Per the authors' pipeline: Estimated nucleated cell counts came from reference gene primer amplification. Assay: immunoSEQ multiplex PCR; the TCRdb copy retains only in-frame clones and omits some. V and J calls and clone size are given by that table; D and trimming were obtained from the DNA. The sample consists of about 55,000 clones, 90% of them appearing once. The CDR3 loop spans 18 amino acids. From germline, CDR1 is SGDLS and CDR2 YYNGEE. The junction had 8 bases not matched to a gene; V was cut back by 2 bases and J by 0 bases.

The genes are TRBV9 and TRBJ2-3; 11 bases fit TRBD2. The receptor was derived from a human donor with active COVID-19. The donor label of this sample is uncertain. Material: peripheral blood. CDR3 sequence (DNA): TGTGCCAGCAGCGTGGGGCTAGCGGGGGGAATGAGCACAGATACGCAGTATTTT. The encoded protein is CASSVGLAGGMSTDTQYF.